This section outlines one TCR beta chain sequence together with its context. The researchers put around 200,000 CFSE-labeled responder cells into plates with around 200,000 irradiated, violet-dye-labeled stimulator cells. Only in-frame clones appear in the TCRdb table, and some are missing; sequencing was by immunoSEQ multiplex PCR. The repertoire holds about 10,000 clones, under 40% seen once, with approximately 13% in the top ten. This CDR3 region has 13 residues. Trimming removed 5 bases from V and 16 bases from J; junction bases left unmatched: 12. The germline gives CDR1 MGHRA, CDR2 YSYEKL. The data derive from a study of graft-versus-host responses after intestinal transplantation. Across the study: Transplantation in recipients was multivisceral, liver-intestinal, or isolated intestinal. Every recipient underwent anti-thymocyte globulin induction, then tacrolimus and steroids for approximately 3 years.

This rearrangement joins TRBV4-1 to TRBJ2-4; 9 nucleotides match TRBD1. This clonotype was sampled from a human patient who received an intestinal transplant. The sample was alloreactive CD8+ T cells from a mixed lymphocyte reaction culture, taken before intestinal transplant. The subset denotes: CFSE-low proliferating T cells sorted from approximately 6-day pre-transplant mixed lymphocyte reaction (GvH or HvG direction). The CDR3 protein is CASSEVGTGPQYF. CDR3 sequence (DNA): TGCGCCAGCAGCGAAGTCGGGACAGGGCCACAATACTTC.